The clone carrying this TCR beta chain was detected ten times or more. Trimming left V 4 bases short and J 7 bases short, with 14 bases between. This CDR3 has 14 residues. CDR1 and CDR2 from the germline V gene are KGHSH and LQKENI. The data belong to a study of T cells of healthy individuals. TCRdb itself ran the 5' RACE reads through MiXCR, one entry per CDR3 protein. The data contain 60,000 to 70,000 distinct CDR3 sequences, under 20% of them singletons. The V gene is TRBV18, the J gene TRBJ2-4; a possible D gene is TRBD2 (5 bases). This TCR came from a human donor in good health. The CDR3 here is CASSLLVEGNIQYF. The CDR3 DNA reads as TGTGCCAGCTCACTCCTGGTCGAGGGCAACATTCAGTACTTC.